This TCR beta chain was captured in a study of cytomegalovirus exposure and HLA in healthy donors. Across the whole study: As an earlier analysis found, about 179 million T cells yielded approximately 110 million unique TCR beta sequences.

Researchers ran the PCR with 60 Vbeta and 13 Jbeta primers. TCRdb's table, derived via immunoSEQ multiplex PCR, lists solely in-frame clones and lacks some. The table has 140,000 to 150,000 clones, more than 75% seen once; the top ten hold 1.5% to 2%. Trimming at V came to 1 base and at J to 0 bases, leaving 0 bases not matched to a gene. The CDR3 sequence is 14 residues long. Germline V gene sequence: CDR1 SEHNR, CDR2 FQNEAQ (reference sequence). The sequenced sample consisted of PBMCs. The chain uses TRBV7-9 and TRBJ2-7, with 7 nucleotides matching TRBD2. The receptor's source is a man aged 40-50 years in good health and CMV-seronegative. CDR3 loop: CASSLGGGSYEQYF. The CDR3 DNA is TGTGCCAGCAGCTTAGGGGGGGGCTCCTACGAGCAGTACTTC.